This is a list of T cell receptor beta chains from one sample in a study of T-cell reconstitution after alpha-beta-depleted transplantation in children. TCRdb reanalysed the PCR reads using MiXCR and keeps one entry per CDR3 protein. The sample includes more than 250,000 distinct CDR3 sequences, 9.9% of them seen just once. Sequences were derived from PBMCs from the stem cell graft donor, sampled from the stem cell graft. All receptors come from a human donor who donated a stem cell graft to a child with SCID. Each CDR3 is given with its conserved first and last residue. D genes are given only for firm matches. Clone size is shown for a subset of rows, as once, few, many or a class of expanded clone.

>.|TRBV2|.|TRBJ1-4
CASSGHTWSVATNEKLFF
>.|TRBV29-1|few|TRBJ1-2
CSVLHGDGYTF
>.|TRBV3-1|many|TRBJ2-1
CASSPADSRSYNEQFF
>TRBD1|TRBV9|.|TRBJ1-1
CASSVVGETGVNTEAFF
>TRBD1|TRBV10-3|.|TRBJ1-1
CAIGTARTEAFF
>.|TRBV27|few|TRBJ2-2
CASRPVTGELFF
>TRBD1|TRBV2|.|TRBJ2-5
CASRQRDSSVETQYF
>.|TRBV27|many|TRBJ2-1
CASSRGNEQFF
>.|TRBV18|.|TRBJ2-3
CASSPLSTDTDTQYF
>.|TRBV3-1|few|TRBJ1-1
CASSPLRVNTEAFF
>.|TRBV5-6|few|TRBJ1-5
CASSLGRGYGNQPQHF
>.|TRBV5-1|many|TRBJ2-7
CASSSAGFGEQYF
>.|TRBV7-3|many|TRBJ2-1
CASSLKEGRIEQFF
>.|TRBV9|few|TRBJ1-2
CASSAALTVYGYTF
>.|TRBV24-1|.|TRBJ1-2
CATSPSNYGYTF
>.|TRBV12-3/TRBV12-4|many|TRBJ1-1
CASSRRTGTTEAFF
>.|TRBV20-1|few|TRBJ1-3
CSASYSTGTIYF
>.|TRBV6-1|many|TRBJ2-3
CASSTLNGRDTQYF
>TRBD2|TRBV5-6|.|TRBJ2-1
CASSFSGGGYEQFF
>.|TRBV7-6|few|TRBJ1-1
CASSLAGTLGVNTEAFF
>.|TRBV5-1|.|TRBJ2-3
CASSILRWGADTQYF
>TRBD2|TRBV5-1|many|TRBJ2-3
CASSLGASGVTDTQYF
>.|TRBV11-2|few|TRBJ2-7
CASSLDLPYEQYF
>.|TRBV3-1|.|TRBJ2-7
CASSQPPSYEQYF
>.|TRBV7-9|.|TRBJ2-3
CASSARQKLPDTQYF
>.|TRBV5-1|few|TRBJ2-3
CASSYGTDTQYF
>TRBD1|TRBV5-5|few|TRBJ2-2
CASSFSVGQGFTGELFF
>TRBD1|TRBV7-3|few|TRBJ1-2
CASSSDRTYGYTF
>TRBD1|TRBV9|few|TRBJ1-1
CASSIETGANTEAFF
>TRBD1|TRBV5-1|.|TRBJ2-1
CASSPDRVRFF
>TRBD1|TRBV20-1|few|TRBJ2-1
CSASWTGASNEQFF
>.|TRBV29-1|many|TRBJ2-1
CSAPRQVANEQFF
>.|TRBV7-2|many|TRBJ1-1
CASSLTLGNTEAFF
>.|TRBV20-1|many|TRBJ2-1
CSARPQGDEQFF
>.|TRBV6-6|many|TRBJ2-3
CASSSHTDTQYF
>.|TRBV29-1|.|TRBJ2-6
CSVKQDSGANVLTF
>TRBD1|TRBV12-3/TRBV12-4|.|TRBJ2-6
CASSTRTGSSGANVLTF
>.|TRBV20-1|few|TRBJ2-3
CSATQKNTDTQYF
>TRBD1|TRBV27|many|TRBJ1-1
CASSLDRDTEAFF
>.|TRBV10-3|few|TRBJ2-7
CAIRETEVRDRSYEQYF
>.|TRBV27|few|TRBJ2-7
CASRLGYEQYF
>.|TRBV29-1|.|TRBJ2-7
CSVQPSTGAYEQYF
>.|TRBV5-1|few|TRBJ2-5
CASSLDGTSQETQYF
>.|TRBV5-1|few|TRBJ2-2
CASSSLGRELFF
>.|TRBV5-6|few|TRBJ2-2
CASSSSTISGWAGELFF